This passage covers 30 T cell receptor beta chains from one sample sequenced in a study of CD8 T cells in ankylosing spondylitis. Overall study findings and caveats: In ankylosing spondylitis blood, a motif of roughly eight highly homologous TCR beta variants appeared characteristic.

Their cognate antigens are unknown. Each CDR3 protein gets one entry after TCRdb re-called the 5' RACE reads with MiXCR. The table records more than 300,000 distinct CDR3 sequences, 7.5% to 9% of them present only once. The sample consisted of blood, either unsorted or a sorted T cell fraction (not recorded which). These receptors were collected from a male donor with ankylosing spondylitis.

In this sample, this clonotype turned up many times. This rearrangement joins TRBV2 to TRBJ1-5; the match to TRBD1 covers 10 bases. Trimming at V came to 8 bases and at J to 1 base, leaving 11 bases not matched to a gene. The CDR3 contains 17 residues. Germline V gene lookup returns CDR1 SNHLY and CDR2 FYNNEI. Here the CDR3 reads CASDRDRGAGSNQPQHF. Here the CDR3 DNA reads TGTGCCAGCGACCGGGACAGGGGTGCGGGGAGCAATCAGCCCCAGCATTTT.

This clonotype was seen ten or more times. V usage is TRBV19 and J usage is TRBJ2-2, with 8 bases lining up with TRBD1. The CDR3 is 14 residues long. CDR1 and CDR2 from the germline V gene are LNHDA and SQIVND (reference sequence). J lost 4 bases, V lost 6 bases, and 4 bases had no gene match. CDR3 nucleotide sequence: TGTGCCAGTAGGGACAGGGATGTCACCGGGGAGCTGTTTTTT. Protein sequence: CASRDRDVTGELFF. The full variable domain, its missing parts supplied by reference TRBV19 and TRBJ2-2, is DGGITQSPKYLFRKEGQNVTLSCEQNLNHDAMYWYRQDPGQGLRLIYYSQIVNDFQKGDIAEGYSVSREKKESFPLTVTSAQKNPTAFYLCASRDRDVTGELFFGEGSRLTVL.

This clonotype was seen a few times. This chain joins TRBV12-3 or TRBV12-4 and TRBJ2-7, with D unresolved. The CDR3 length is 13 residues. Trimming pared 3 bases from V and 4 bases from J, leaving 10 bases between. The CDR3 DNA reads TGTGCCAGCAGTTTGGCGGAATCTTACGAGCAGTACTTC. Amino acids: CASSLAESYEQYF.

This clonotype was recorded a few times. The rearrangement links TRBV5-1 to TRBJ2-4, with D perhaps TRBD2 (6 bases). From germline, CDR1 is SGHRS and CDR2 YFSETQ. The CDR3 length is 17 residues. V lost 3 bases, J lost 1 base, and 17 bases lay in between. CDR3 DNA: TGCGCCAGCAGCTCTAACACTAGCCCTGGGGCCAAAAACATTCAGTACTTC. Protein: CASSSNTSPGAKNIQYF.

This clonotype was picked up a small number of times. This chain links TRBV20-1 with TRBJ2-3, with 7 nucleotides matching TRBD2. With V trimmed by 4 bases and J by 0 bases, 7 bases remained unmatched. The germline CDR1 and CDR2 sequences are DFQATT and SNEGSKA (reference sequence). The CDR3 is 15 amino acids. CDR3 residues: CSATPWTRSTDTQYF. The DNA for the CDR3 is TGCAGTGCTACCCCCTGGACTAGAAGCACAGATACGCAGTATTTT.

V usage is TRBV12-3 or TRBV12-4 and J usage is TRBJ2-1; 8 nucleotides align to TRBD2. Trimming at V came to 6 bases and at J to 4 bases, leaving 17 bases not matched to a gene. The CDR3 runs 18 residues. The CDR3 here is CASSPGSGSLRVYNEQFF. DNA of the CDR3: TGTGCCAGCAGCCCGGGCAGCGGGAGTCTGCGGGTGTACAATGAGCAGTTCTTC.

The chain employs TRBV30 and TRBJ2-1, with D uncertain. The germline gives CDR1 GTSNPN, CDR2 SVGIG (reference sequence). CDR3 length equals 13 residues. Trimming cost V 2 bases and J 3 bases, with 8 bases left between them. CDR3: CAWSPSDYNEQFF. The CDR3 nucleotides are TGTGCCTGGAGTCCCTCGGACTACAATGAGCAGTTCTTC.

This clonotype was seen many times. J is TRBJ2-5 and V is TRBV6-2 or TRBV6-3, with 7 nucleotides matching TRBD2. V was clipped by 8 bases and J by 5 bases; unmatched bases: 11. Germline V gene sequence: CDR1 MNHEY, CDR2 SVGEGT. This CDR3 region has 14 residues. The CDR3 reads CASSRERISETQYF. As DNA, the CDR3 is TGTGCCAGCTCGCGGGAGCGGATATCGGAGACCCAGTACTTC.

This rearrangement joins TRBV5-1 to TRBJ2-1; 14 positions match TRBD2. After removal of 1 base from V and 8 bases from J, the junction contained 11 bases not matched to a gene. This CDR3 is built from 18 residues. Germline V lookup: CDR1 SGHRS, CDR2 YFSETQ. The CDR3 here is CASSLPRTSGRFIDEQFF. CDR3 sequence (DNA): TGCGCCAGCAGCTTGCCCCGGACTAGCGGGAGGTTCATAGATGAGCAGTTCTTC.

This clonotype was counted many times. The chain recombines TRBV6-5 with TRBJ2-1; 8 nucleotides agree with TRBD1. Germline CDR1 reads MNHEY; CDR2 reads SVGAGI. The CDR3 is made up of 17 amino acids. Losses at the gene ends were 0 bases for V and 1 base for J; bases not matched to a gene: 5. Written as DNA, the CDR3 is TGTGCCAGCAGTTACTCGACAGGGGTTGGATCCTACAATGAGCAGTTCTTC. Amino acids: CASSYSTGVGSYNEQFF.

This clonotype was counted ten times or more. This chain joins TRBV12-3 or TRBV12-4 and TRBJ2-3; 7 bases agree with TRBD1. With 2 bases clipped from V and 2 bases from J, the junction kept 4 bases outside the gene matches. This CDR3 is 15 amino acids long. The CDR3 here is CASSLFRGNTDTQYF. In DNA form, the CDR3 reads TGTGCCAGCAGTTTATTCAGGGGGAACACAGATACGCAGTATTTT.

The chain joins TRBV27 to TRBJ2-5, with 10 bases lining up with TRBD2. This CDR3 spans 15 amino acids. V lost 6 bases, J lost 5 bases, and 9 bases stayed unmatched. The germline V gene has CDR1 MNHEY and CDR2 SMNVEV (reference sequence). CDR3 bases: TGTGCCAGCAGCCCGATTCGAGCGGGAGGGGAGACCCAGTACTTC. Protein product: CASSPIRAGGETQYF.

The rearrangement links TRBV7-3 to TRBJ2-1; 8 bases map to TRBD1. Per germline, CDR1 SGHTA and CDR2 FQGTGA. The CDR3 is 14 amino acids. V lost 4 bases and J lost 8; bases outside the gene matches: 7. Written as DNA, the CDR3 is TGTGCCAGCAGCTCGACAGGGGCAGTCTATGAGCAGTTCTTC. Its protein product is CASSSTGAVYEQFF.

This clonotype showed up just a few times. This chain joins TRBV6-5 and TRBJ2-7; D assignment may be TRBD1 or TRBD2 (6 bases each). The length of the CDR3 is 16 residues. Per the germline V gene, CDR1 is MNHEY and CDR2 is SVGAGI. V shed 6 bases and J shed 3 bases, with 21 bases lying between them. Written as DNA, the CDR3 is TGTGCCAGCAGATCCACGAGGGGGGTTGGGGGCTACGAGCAGTACTTC. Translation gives CASRSTRGVGGYEQYF.

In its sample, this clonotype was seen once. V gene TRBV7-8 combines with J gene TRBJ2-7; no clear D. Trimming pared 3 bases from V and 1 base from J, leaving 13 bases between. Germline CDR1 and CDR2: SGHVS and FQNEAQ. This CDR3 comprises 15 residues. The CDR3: CASSLFSGHSYEQYF. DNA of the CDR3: TGTGCCAGCAGCTTGTTTTCCGGGCATTCCTACGAGCAGTACTTC.

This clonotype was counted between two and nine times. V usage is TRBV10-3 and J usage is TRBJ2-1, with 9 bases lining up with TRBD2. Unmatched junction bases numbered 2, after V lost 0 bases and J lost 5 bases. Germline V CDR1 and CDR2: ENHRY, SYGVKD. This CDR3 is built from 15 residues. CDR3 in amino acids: CAISESLAGNNEQFF. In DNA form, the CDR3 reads TGTGCCATCAGTGAGTCGCTAGCGGGAAACAATGAGCAGTTCTTC.

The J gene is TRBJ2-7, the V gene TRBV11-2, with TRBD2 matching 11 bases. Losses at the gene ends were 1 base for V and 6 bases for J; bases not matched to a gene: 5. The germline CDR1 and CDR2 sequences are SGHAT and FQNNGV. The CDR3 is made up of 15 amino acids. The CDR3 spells CASSLALAGGGEQYF. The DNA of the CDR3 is TGTGCCAGCAGCTTAGCCCTAGCGGGAGGAGGCGAGCAGTACTTC. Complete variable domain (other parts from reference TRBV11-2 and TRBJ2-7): EAGVAQSPRYKIIEKRQSVAFWCNPISGHATLYWYQQILGQGPKLLIQFQNNGVVDDSQLPKDRFSAERLKGVDSTLKIQPAKLEDSAVYLCASSLALAGGGEQYFGPGTRLTVT.

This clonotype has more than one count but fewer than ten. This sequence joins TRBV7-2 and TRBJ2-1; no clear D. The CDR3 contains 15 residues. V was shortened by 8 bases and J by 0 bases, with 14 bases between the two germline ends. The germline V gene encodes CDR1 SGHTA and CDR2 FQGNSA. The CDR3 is CASRAIRSSYNEQFF. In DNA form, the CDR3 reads TGTGCCAGCCGGGCGATCAGGAGCTCCTACAATGAGCAGTTCTTC. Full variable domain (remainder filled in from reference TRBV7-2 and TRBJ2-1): GAGVSQSPSNKVTEKGKDVELRCDPISGHTALYWYRQSLGQGLEFLIYFQGNSAPDKSGLPSDRFSAERTGGSVSTLTIQRTQQEDSAVYLCASRAIRSSYNEQFFGPGTRLTVL.

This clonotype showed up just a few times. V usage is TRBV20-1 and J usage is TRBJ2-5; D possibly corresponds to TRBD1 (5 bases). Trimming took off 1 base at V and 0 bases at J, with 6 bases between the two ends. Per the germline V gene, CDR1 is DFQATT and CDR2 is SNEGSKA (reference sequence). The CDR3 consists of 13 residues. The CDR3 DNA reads TGCAGTGCTAGAGTAGGGGACCAAGAGACCCAGTACTTC. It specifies CSARVGDQETQYF.

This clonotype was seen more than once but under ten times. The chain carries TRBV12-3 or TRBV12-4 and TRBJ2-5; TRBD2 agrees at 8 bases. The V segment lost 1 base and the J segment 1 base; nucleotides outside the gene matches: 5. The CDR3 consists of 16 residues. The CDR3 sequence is CASSLGSSGPQETQYF. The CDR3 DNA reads TGTGCCAGCAGTTTAGGTTCTAGCGGGCCCCAAGAGACCCAGTACTTC.

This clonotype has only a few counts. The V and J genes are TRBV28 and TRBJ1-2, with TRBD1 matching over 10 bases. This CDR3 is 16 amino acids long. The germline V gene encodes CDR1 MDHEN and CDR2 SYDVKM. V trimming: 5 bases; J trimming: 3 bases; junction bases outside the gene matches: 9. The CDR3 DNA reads TGTGCCAGCAGTCCTACGGGACAGGGGCGATACTATGGCTACACCTTC. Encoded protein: CASSPTGQGRYYGYTF.

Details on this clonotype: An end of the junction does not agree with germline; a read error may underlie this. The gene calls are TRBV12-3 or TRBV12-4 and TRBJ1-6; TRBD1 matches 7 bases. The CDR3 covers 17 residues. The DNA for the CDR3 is TGTACCAGCAGTTCCCGGACAGGTCCAGGACTCGGTTCACCCCTCCACTTT. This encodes CTSSSRTGPGLGSPLHF.

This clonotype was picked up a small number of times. CDR3: CASSQDMGRDVPDTQYF. The CDR3 bases are TGCGCCAGCAGCCAAGATATGGGGCGGGACGTTCCAGATACGCAGTATTTT. The genes are TRBV4-1 and TRBJ2-3; a weak D match, TRBD2 (6 bases). CDR1 and CDR2 (germline): MGHRA, YSYEKL. V was pared by 0 bases and J by 4 bases, with 17 bases between. The CDR3 has 17 amino acids.

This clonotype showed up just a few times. The CDR3 DNA reads TGCGCCAGCCCACCGCCGGGACTAGCGGAGTACAATGAGCAGTTCTTC. Its protein is CASPPPGLAEYNEQFF. This sequence joins TRBV5-1 and TRBJ2-1; 11 nucleotides align to TRBD2. This CDR3 has 16 residues. CDR1 and CDR2 (germline): SGHRS, YFSETQ. V shed 7 bases, J shed 4 bases, and the junction held 10 bases outside the gene matches.

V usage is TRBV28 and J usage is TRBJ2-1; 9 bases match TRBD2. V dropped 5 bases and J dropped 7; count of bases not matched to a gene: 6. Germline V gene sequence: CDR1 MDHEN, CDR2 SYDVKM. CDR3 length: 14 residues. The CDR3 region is CASSLGLAFNEQFF. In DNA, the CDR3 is TGTGCCAGCAGTCTGGGACTAGCTTTTAATGAGCAGTTCTTC.

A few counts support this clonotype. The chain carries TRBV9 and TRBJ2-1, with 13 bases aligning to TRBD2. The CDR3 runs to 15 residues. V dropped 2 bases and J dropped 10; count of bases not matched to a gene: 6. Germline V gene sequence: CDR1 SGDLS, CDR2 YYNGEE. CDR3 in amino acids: CASSVFGLAGDEQFF. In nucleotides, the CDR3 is TGTGCCAGCAGCGTCTTTGGACTAGCGGGAGACGAGCAGTTCTTC.

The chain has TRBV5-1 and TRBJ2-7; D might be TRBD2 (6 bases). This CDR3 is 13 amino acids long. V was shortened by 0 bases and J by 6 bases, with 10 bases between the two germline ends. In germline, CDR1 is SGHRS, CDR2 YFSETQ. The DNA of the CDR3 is TGCGCCAGCAGCTTGGACGGGAGTGGCGAGCAGTACTTC. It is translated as CASSLDGSGEQYF.

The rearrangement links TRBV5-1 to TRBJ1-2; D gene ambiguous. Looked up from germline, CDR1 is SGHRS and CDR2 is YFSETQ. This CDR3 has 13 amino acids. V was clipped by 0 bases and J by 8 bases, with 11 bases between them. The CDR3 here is CASSLGRAGGYTF. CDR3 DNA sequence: TGCGCCAGCAGCTTGGGTAGGGCCGGCGGCTACACCTTC.

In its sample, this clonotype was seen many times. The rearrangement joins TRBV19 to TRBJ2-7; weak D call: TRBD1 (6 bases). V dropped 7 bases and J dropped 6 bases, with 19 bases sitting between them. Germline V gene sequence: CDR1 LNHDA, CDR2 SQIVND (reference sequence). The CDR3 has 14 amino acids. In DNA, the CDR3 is TGTGCCAGTAAAGTCAGCCTGGGGACACCCGAGCAGTACTTC. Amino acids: CASKVSLGTPEQYF.

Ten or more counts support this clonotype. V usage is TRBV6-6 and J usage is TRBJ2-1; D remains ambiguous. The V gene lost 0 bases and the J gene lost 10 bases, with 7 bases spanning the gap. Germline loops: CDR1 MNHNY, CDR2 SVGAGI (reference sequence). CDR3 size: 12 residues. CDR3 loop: CASSYSDSEQFF. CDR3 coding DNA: TGTGCCAGCAGTTACTCCGATTCCGAGCAGTTCTTC.